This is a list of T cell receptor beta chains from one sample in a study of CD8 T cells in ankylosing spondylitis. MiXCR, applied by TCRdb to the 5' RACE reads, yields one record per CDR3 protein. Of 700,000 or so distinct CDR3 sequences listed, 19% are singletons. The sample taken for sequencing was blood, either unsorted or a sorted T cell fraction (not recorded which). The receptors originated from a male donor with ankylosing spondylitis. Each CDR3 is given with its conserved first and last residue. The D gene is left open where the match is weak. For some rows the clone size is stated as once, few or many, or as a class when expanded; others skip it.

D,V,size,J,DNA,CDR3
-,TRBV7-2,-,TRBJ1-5,TGTGCCGGCAGCTGGGGCCCGGGGGTCAATCAGCCCCAGCATTTT,CAGSWGPGVNQPQHF
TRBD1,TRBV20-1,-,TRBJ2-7,TGCAGTGCTACTGGACAGGGCCCCTCCTACGAGCAGTACTTC,CSATGQGPSYEQYF
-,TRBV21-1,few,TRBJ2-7,TGTGCCAGCTTTCCCCCCGGAAGGCCCCCCTACGAGCAGTACTTC,CASFPPGRPPYEQYF
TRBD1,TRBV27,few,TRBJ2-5,TGTGCCAGCAGCACGACAGGGCTGAAGGGGGAGACCCAGTACTTC,CASSTTGLKGETQYF
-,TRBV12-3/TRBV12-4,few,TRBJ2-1,TGTGCCAGCAGTCGCGCCCATTACAATGAGCAGTTCTTC,CASSRAHYNEQFF
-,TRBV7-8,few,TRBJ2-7,TGTGCCAGCAGCTTAGTAGGACAGATGTCCTCCTACGAGCAGTACTTC,CASSLVGQMSSYEQYF
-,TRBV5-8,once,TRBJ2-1,TGTGCCAGCAGCCGATCGACAGGCCCCGATGAGCAGTTCTTC,CASSRSTGPDEQFF
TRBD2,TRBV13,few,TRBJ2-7,TGTGCCAGCAGCCGACGGGAGGGAGGCAACGAGCAGTACTTC,CASSRREGGNEQYF
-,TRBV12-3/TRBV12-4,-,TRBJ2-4,TGTGCCAGCACCATGAGTCAGGGGAAGGTCATTCAGTACTTC,CASTMSQGKVIQYF
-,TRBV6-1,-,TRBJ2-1,TGTGCCAGCGGAGTAGCTAAGGGCGCCAATGAGCAGTTCTTC,CASGVAKGANEQFF
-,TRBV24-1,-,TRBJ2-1,TGTGCCACCAGTGATTTGGGGGCAAACTCCTACAATGAGCAGTTCTTC,CATSDLGANSYNEQFF
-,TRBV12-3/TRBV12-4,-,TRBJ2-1,TGTGCCAGCAGTCGGGGGCAAGCTTCCTACAATGAGCAGTTCTTC,CASSRGQASYNEQFF
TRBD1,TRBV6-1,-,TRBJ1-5,TGTGCCAGCAGCGGACAGGGTGGGTTTCAGCCCCAGCATTTT,CASSGQGGFQPQHF
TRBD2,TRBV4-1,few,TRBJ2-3,TGCGCCAGCAGCCAATTCAGCGGGAGGGATACGCAGTATTTT,CASSQFSGRDTQYF
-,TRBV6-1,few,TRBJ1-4,TGTGCCAGCAGCGGACAGTTCAGTGAAAAACTGTTTTTT,CASSGQFSEKLFF
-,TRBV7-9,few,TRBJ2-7,TGTGCCAGCAGCCCTCGAGGGCAGGGAATCTACGAGCAGTACTTC,CASSPRGQGIYEQYF
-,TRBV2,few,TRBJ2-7,TGTGCCAGCACCCTTCGACAGGAGGCCACCTACGAGCAGTACTTC,CASTLRQEATYEQYF
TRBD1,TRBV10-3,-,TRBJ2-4,TGTGCCATCAGTGGAGGTCAGGGGGAGAACATTCAGTACTTC,CAISGGQGENIQYF
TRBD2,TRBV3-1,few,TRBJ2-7,TGTGCCAGCAGCCAACCACTTATTAGCGGGGGCGAGCAGTACTTC,CASSQPLISGGEQYF
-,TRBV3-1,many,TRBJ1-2,TGTGCCAGCAGCCAAGACACAGGTCTCTATGGCTACACCTTC,CASSQDTGLYGYTF
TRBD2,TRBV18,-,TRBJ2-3,TGTGCCAGCTCACAGCGGGAGGGCCGTAAAGATACGCAGTATTTT,CASSQREGRKDTQYF
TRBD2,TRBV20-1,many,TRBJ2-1,TGCAGTGTCCCCGGACTAGCGGGAGGGTTATATGAGCAGTTCTTC,CSVPGLAGGLYEQFF
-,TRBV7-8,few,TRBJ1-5,TGTGCCAGCAGCTTAGTTCTTGAACAGCCCCAGCATTTT,CASSLVLEQPQHF
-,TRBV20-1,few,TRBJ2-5,TGCAGTGCTAGGCGTTTTAGTAGCGGAGAAGAGACCCAGTACTTC,CSARRFSSGEETQYF
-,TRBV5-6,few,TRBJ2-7,TGTGCCAGCAGCTTGGAGAGGGTTCGGAGCTCCTACGAGCAGTACTTC,CASSLERVRSSYEQYF
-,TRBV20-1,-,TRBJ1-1,TGCAGTGCAACCTCGGGACGGTGGAACACTGAAGCTTTCTTT,CSATSGRWNTEAFF
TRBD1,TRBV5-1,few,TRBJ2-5,TGCGCCAGCAGCCAGGGACAGCAAACAGAGACCCAGTACTTC,CASSQGQQTETQYF
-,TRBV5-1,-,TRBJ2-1,TGCGCCAGCAGCTTGGATGTCAGATCATTTGAGCAGTTCTTC,CASSLDVRSFEQFF
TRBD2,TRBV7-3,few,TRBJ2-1,TGTGCCAGCAGCTCGTTGGCGGGAGGGGACTACAATGAGCAGTTCTTC,CASSSLAGGDYNEQFF
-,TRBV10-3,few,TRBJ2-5,TGTGCCATCAGTGGCGGTAGCGGAGGGAGTTTAGAGACCCAGTACTTC,CAISGGSGGSLETQYF
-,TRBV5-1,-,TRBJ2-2,TGCGCCAGCAGCTTGAATGGGGAAACCGGGGAGCTGTTTTTT,CASSLNGETGELFF
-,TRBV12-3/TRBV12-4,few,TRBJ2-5,TGTGCCAGCATGACGGGAGTGGGAGAGACCCAGTACTTC,CASMTGVGETQYF
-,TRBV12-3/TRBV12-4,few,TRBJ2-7,TGTGCCAGCAGTCCACGACAGCTCGAGCAGTACTTC,CASSPRQLEQYF
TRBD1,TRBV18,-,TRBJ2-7,TGTGCCAGCTCACCCGAGGGGGCTTACTCCTACGAGCAGTACTTC,CASSPEGAYSYEQYF
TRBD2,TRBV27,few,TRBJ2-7,TGTGCCAGCAGTTTCAGGGGACTAGATTTGTGGGAGCAGTACTTC,CASSFRGLDLWEQYF
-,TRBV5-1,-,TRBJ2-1,TGCGCCAGCAGTACGGGGCTCCGCCGGCTCGATGAGCAGTTCTTC,CASSTGLRRLDEQFF
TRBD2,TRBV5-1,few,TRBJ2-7,TGCGCCAGCAGCCCTTCGCCGGGGGGACCTGTGGAGCAGTACTTC,CASSPSPGGPVEQYF
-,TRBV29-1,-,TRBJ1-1,TGCAGCGCGACCCAGAACACTGAAGCTTTCTTT,CSATQNTEAFF
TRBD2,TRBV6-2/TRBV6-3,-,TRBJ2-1,TGTGCCAGCAGGGCCTCGACTAGCCTCGACTACAATGAGCAGTTCTTC,CASRASTSLDYNEQFF
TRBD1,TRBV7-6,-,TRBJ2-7,TGTGCCAGCAGCCTAGAACCCGGGACAGGCTACGAGCAGTACTTC,CASSLEPGTGYEQYF
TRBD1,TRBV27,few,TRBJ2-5,TGTGCCAGCAGTCCAATCCAACAGGGGAGAAAAGAGGAGACCCAGTACTTC,CASSPIQQGRKEETQYF
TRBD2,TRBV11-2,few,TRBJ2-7,TGTGCCAGCAGCATTAGCGGGAAAGGTGGTGGCGAGCAGTACTTC,CASSISGKGGGEQYF
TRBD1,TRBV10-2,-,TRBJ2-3,TGCGCCAGCAGGGACCAGGGGGCAGGCACAGATACGCAGTATTTT,CASRDQGAGTDTQYF
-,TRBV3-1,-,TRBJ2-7,TGTGCCAGCACCTGGGGGCTTTACTACGAGCAGTACTTC,CASTWGLYYEQYF
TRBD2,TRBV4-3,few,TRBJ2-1,TGCGCCAGCAGCCAAGATGTGGCGGGAGTACTCTACAATGAGCAGTTCTTC,CASSQDVAGVLYNEQFF
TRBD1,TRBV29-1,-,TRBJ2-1,TGCAGCGTTGATGGGACAGGGGGCAACGACAATGAGCAGTTCTTC,CSVDGTGGNDNEQFF